This TCR beta chain was sequenced for a study of blood T cell repertoires in COVID-19. Assay used: immunoSEQ multiplex PCR; TCRdb lists only in-frame clones, some missing. The profile shows around 100,000 clones, around four fifths of them singletons. V shed 5 bases, J shed 4 bases, and the junction held 9 bases outside the gene matches. Germline V gene data show CDR1 as SGHTA and CDR2 as FQGTGA. This CDR3 is built from 16 residues. The source is a man in his fifties with active or convalescent COVID-19. This rearrangement joins TRBV7-3 to TRBJ1-3; 9 positions match TRBD1. The sample comprised peripheral blood. DNA for the CDR3: TGTGCCAGCAGCATCTCCGGGACAGGGCTAGGAAACACCATATATTTT. Amino acid sequence: CASSISGTGLGNTIYF.